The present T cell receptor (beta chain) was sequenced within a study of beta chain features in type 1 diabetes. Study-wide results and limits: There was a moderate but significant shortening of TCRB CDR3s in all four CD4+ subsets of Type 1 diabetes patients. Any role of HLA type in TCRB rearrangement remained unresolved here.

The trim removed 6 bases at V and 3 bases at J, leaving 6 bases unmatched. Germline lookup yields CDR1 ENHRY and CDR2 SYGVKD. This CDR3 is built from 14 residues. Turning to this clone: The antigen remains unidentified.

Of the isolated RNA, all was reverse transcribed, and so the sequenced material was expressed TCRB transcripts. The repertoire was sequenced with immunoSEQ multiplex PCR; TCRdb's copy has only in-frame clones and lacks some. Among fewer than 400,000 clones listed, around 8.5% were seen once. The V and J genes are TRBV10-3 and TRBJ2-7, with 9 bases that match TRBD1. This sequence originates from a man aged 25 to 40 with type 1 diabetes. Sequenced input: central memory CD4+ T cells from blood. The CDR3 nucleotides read TGTGCCATCAGCATCGGGACAGGGTACTACGAGCAGTACTTC. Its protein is CAISIGTGYYEQYF.